Each of the 16 T cell receptor beta chains below was sequenced from the same sample in a study of T cells after yellow fever vaccination. Each CDR3 protein gets one entry after TCRdb re-called the 5' RACE reads with MiXCR. This repertoire shows about 240,000 distinct CDR3 sequences, 6.9% found once; its top ten account for about 0.85%. Sample: CD4+ T cells sorted from PBMCs, taken 15 days after the yellow fever booster vaccination. Receptors originate from a man aged 30-40 years who received the YFV17D yellow fever vaccine.

This clonotype was seen a few times. The chain employs TRBV20-1 and TRBJ2-1; 10 bases map to TRBD2. V trimming: 1 base; J trimming: 1 base; junction bases outside the gene matches: 7. The CDR3 is 17 residues long. CDR1 DFQATT and CDR2 SNEGSKA come from the germline V gene (reference sequence). CDR3 nucleotide sequence: TGCAGTGCTAGAGTGGCTAGCGGGAGTGGATCCTACAATGAGCAGTTCTTC. This sequence encodes CSARVASGSGSYNEQFF.

This clonotype occurred a few times. The genes are TRBV7-9 and TRBJ1-1; D remains ambiguous. Germline lookup yields CDR1 SEHNR and CDR2 FQNEAQ (reference sequence). The CDR3 runs to 15 residues. V dropped 5 bases and J dropped 1 base, with 14 bases sitting between them. CDR3 protein: CASSRPRAKNTEAFF. Here the CDR3 DNA reads TGTGCCAGCAGCCGGCCCAGAGCTAAGAACACTGAAGCTTTCTTT.

There are a few counts of this clonotype. J is TRBJ2-7 and V is TRBV7-2; the D is unclear. Germline CDR1 SGHTA, CDR2 FQGNSA. This CDR3 is 15 amino acids long. The V end was cut by 5 bases, the J end by 3 bases, with 17 bases between. The CDR3 nucleotides are TGTGCCAGCAGCCGTGCGGTCGAACCAATCTACGAGCAGTACTTC. Translation gives CASSRAVEPIYEQYF.

This sequence joins TRBV20-1 and TRBJ2-3; D gene unclear. Germline V lookup: CDR1 DFQATT, CDR2 SNEGSKA (reference sequence). V dropped 5 bases and J dropped 3 bases, with 3 bases sitting between them. This CDR3 is 10 amino acids long. In DNA, the CDR3 is TGCAGTGCTGGTACAGATACGCAGTATTTT. It is translated as CSAGTDTQYF.

The chain carries TRBV7-2 and TRBJ2-5, with no clear D. CDR1 and CDR2 from the germline V gene are SGHTA and FQGNSA. V gave up 6 bases and J gave up 0 bases, with 14 bases separating them. CDR3 length equals 15 residues. CDR3 in amino acids: CASSSPPVYQETQYF. CDR3 bases: TGTGCCAGCAGTTCCCCACCGGTTTACCAAGAGACCCAGTACTTC.

This clonotype was seen repeatedly, ten times or more. The chain is built from TRBV20-1 and TRBJ1-6, with no clear D. CDR1 DFQATT and CDR2 SNEGSKA come from the germline V gene (reference sequence). With 6 bases removed from V and 5 bases from J, the gap between germline ends came to 17 bases. This CDR3 is 15 amino acids long. CDR3 nucleotide sequence: TGCAGTGCCAGGAAGGCAGGAGGGAATAATTCACCCCTCCACTTT. It is translated as CSARKAGGNNSPLHF.

The table lists this clonotype with a few counts. This sequence joins TRBV2 and TRBJ2-5, with D hard to call. The germline V gene has CDR1 SNHLY and CDR2 FYNNEI. V was trimmed by 8 bases and J by 1 base, leaving 11 bases between them. CDR3 length: 13 amino acids. Here the CDR3 reads CASPPSSQETQYF. CDR3 DNA sequence: TGTGCCAGCCCCCCCAGTAGCCAAGAGACCCAGTACTTC.

The CDR3 nucleotides are TGTGCCAGCAGCCTGGGCGGGGTCCATGAGCAGTTCTTC. Translated, it gives CASSLGGVHEQFF. V gene TRBV5-6 combines with J gene TRBJ2-1; maybe TRBD2 (6 bases). Trimming left V 4 bases short and J 8 bases short, with 13 bases between. There are 13 residues in the CDR3. Looked up from germline, CDR1 is SGHDT and CDR2 is YYEEEE.

This rearrangement joins TRBV20-1 to TRBJ1-4, with 8 nucleotides matching TRBD1. The trim removed 7 bases at V and 5 bases at J, leaving 3 bases unmatched. CDR1 is DFQATT and CDR2 is SNEGSKA in the germline V gene (reference sequence). This CDR3 contains 12 residues. CDR3 sequence: CSVRGRNEKLFF. The CDR3 DNA is TGCAGTGTCAGGGGGCGAAATGAAAAACTGTTTTTT.

This clonotype was recorded a few times. This sequence joins TRBV27 and TRBJ2-3; the D gene could be TRBD1 or TRBD2 (5 bases each). This CDR3 comprises 14 residues. Germline V lookup: CDR1 MNHEY, CDR2 SMNVEV (reference sequence). The ends were cut back, 10 bases at V and 5 bases at J, with 19 bases in the middle. This CDR3 is CATGGTAQRDTQYF. The CDR3 DNA is TGTGCCACCGGTGGGACCGCACAGAGAGATACGCAGTATTTT.

This clonotype has a handful of counts. This chain joins TRBV27 and TRBJ2-5; 16 positions match TRBD2. This CDR3 contains 18 residues. Trimming removed 5 bases from V and 7 bases from J; junction bases left unmatched: 13. Germline CDR1 MNHEY, CDR2 SMNVEV (reference sequence). CDR3 residues: CASSRLGLAGGKGVTQYF. The CDR3, as DNA: TGTGCCAGCAGTCGCCTGGGACTAGCGGGAGGGAAGGGAGTGACCCAGTACTTC.

This clonotype was seen repeatedly, ten times or more. V is TRBV9 and J is TRBJ2-7; D ambiguous. The CDR3 is 15 residues long. The V gene lost 3 bases and the J gene lost 6 bases, with 19 bases spanning the gap. Germline V gene data show CDR1 as SGDLS and CDR2 as YYNGEE. This chain's CDR3 is CASSATDSTRVEQYF. CDR3 nucleotides: TGTGCCAGCAGCGCTACTGACTCGACCCGGGTCGAGCAGTACTTC. The full variable domain, in which reference TRBV9 and TRBJ2-7 provide the parts outside the CDR3, is DSGVTQTPKHLITATGQRVTLRCSPRSGDLSVYWYQQSLDQGLQFLIQYYNGEERAKGNILERFSAQQFPDLHSELNLSSLELGDSALYFCASSATDSTRVEQYFGPGTRLTVT.

This clonotype was recorded many times. The chain has TRBV20-1 and TRBJ2-2; unclear D gene. There are 12 residues in the CDR3. Trimming shortened V by 6 bases and J by 5 bases, and 10 bases separated the two germline ends. The germline gives CDR1 DFQATT, CDR2 SNEGSKA (reference sequence). The CDR3 sequence: CSAPRFTGELFF. For the CDR3, the DNA is TGCAGTGCCCCCCGGTTTACCGGGGAGCTGTTTTTT.

This clonotype has ten or more counts. The V and J genes are TRBV7-9 and TRBJ1-6; D not certain. This CDR3 is built from 14 residues. The ends were cut back, 1 base at V and 4 bases at J, with 5 bases in the middle. Germline V gene lookup returns CDR1 SEHNR and CDR2 FQNEAQ (reference sequence). CDR3 sequence reads: CASSLGPYNSPLHF. The DNA of the CDR3 is TGTGCCAGCAGCTTAGGTCCATATAATTCACCCCTCCACTTT.

The V gene is TRBV19, the J gene TRBJ2-2; TRBD2 matches at 13 bases. The CDR3 spans 17 residues. The J segment lost 5 bases and the V segment lost 5 bases, leaving 8 bases of the junction unmatched. Germline assignment: CDR1 LNHDA and CDR2 SQIVND (reference sequence). The CDR3 bases are TGTGCCAGTAGTGACCCGGGACTAGCGGGATATACCGGGGAGCTGTTTTTT. It specifies CASSDPGLAGYTGELFF.

This clonotype has a handful of counts. The V call is TRBV20-1, the J call TRBJ1-1; 8 positions agree with TRBD1. J lost 1 base, V lost 3 bases, and 4 bases had no gene match. The germline V gene encodes CDR1 DFQATT and CDR2 SNEGSKA (reference sequence). The CDR3 consists of 14 residues. The DNA for the CDR3 is TGCAGTGCTAGGCAGGGGGCCGAGAACACTGAAGCTTTCTTT. Translating gives CSARQGAENTEAFF.